This TCR beta chain was sequenced for a study of T cell responses to AZD1222 COVID-19 vaccine. Study-wide findings and caveats: In a largely white British group with more females than males, clonal diversity was possibly underestimated. Mapped onto spike, vaccine-associated CD4 TCRs spanned it and were dominant at 160-218 and 743-854. Once two AZD1222 doses were given, Spike-specific TCR breadth and depth went up. Repertoires were sampled only after the peak T cell response.

Profiling relied on immunoSEQ multiplex PCR, and the TCRdb table lists in-frame clones only, not all of them. Here the sample table reports about 140,000 clones. Germline loops: CDR1 KGHSH, CDR2 LQKENI. V was cut by 0 bases and J by 7 bases, with 4 bases left in between. This CDR3 has 12 amino acids. Remarks on this clone: Its target is not known. The same CDR3 arises from other DNA sequences in this sample as well.

The sample consisted of peripheral blood. The origin of this receptor is an adult in good health. V usage is TRBV18 and J usage is TRBJ1-5; no definite D call. Here the CDR3 reads CASSPPGQPQHF. CDR3 nucleotides: TGTGCCAGCTCACCACCGGGGCAGCCCCAGCATTTT.